A selection of T cell receptor beta chains follows, all from one sample in a study of T cell repertoires in cytomegalovirus infection. These receptors have no known antigen. TCRdb itself ran the reads through MiXCR, one entry per CDR3 protein. The table includes 400,000 to 600,000 distinct CDR3 sequences, roughly 46% detected once. The material sequenced was cultured PBMCs, taken from culture after CMV antigen stimulation. Receptors originate from a human donor in good health (CMV status not recorded). Some clones in this sample may be carry-over from other donors' samples. CDR3s include the opening cysteine and the closing phenylalanine or tryptophan. The D gene is left open where the match is weak. Not every row has a clone size; where given, it reads once, few, many or a size class.

j_call: TRBJ1-6; clone_size: NA; d_call: TRBD1; v_call: TRBV19; cdr3_aa: CAISTPDRGPYNSPLHF; cdr3_nt: TGTGCCATCTCGACCCCGGACAGGGGACCCTATAATTCACCCCTCCACTTT
j_call: TRBJ2-1; clone_size: NA; d_call: NA; v_call: TRBV3-1; cdr3_aa: CASRSYNEQFF; cdr3_nt: TGTGCCAGCAGATCATACAATGAGCAGTTCTTC
j_call: TRBJ1-2; clone_size: NA; d_call: TRBD1; v_call: TRBV18; cdr3_aa: CASSRDTGDYGYTF; cdr3_nt: TGTGCCAGCTCACGAGACACAGGGGACTATGGCTACACCTTC
j_call: TRBJ1-4; clone_size: few; d_call: NA; v_call: TRBV7-6; cdr3_aa: CASSPPDRRNEKLFF; cdr3_nt: TGTGCCAGCAGCCCGCCCGACAGACGTAATGAAAAACTGTTTTTT
j_call: TRBJ1-2; clone_size: NA; d_call: NA; v_call: TRBV12-3/TRBV12-4; cdr3_aa: CASSLTPFGYTF; cdr3_nt: TGTGCCAGCAGTTTGACCCCCTTCGGCTACACCTTC
j_call: TRBJ2-2; clone_size: few; d_call: NA; v_call: TRBV6-5; cdr3_aa: CASTNPVYTGELFF; cdr3_nt: TGTGCCAGCACGAATCCGGTTTACACCGGGGAGCTGTTTTTT
j_call: TRBJ2-7; clone_size: NA; d_call: NA; v_call: TRBV4-2; cdr3_aa: CARKRRPFYEQYF; cdr3_nt: TGTGCCAGGAAGAGGAGACCTTTCTACGAGCAGTACTTC
j_call: TRBJ1-2; clone_size: NA; d_call: TRBD1; v_call: TRBV12-5; cdr3_aa: CASGLVLGQGNSGGYTF; cdr3_nt: TGTGCTAGTGGTTTGGTCCTCGGACAGGGTAACTCGGGGGGCTACACCTTC
j_call: TRBJ2-5; clone_size: NA; d_call: NA; v_call: TRBV5-6; cdr3_aa: CASSSLYQETQYF; cdr3_nt: TGTGCCAGCAGCTCCCTCTACCAAGAGACCCAGTACTTC
j_call: TRBJ1-1; clone_size: NA; d_call: NA; v_call: TRBV6-8; cdr3_aa: CASAIIEENTEAFF; cdr3_nt: TGTGCCAGCGCGATCATTGAGGAGAACACTGAAGCTTTCTTT
j_call: TRBJ1-4; clone_size: NA; d_call: TRBD1; v_call: TRBV11-2; cdr3_aa: CASSPRSGGGNEKLFF; cdr3_nt: TGTGCCAGCAGCCCTAGATCAGGGGGCGGAAATGAAAAACTGTTTTTT
j_call: TRBJ2-7; clone_size: NA; d_call: NA; v_call: TRBV20-1; cdr3_aa: CSAPGPRWEQYF; cdr3_nt: TGCAGTGCACCAGGACCCCGGTGGGAGCAGTACTTC
j_call: TRBJ1-1; clone_size: NA; d_call: NA; v_call: TRBV10-3; cdr3_aa: CAISPQGSEAFF; cdr3_nt: TGTGCCATCAGTCCCCAGGGCTCTGAAGCTTTCTTT
j_call: TRBJ2-3; clone_size: NA; d_call: NA; v_call: TRBV6-1; cdr3_aa: CASSEGWDTDTQYF; cdr3_nt: TGTGCCAGCAGTGAAGGATGGGACACAGATACGCAGTATTTT
j_call: TRBJ2-1; clone_size: few; d_call: NA; v_call: TRBV12-3/TRBV12-4; cdr3_aa: CASSLREFYNEQFF; cdr3_nt: TGTGCCAGCAGTTTACGGGAGTTTTACAATGAGCAGTTCTTC
j_call: TRBJ2-1; clone_size: NA; d_call: NA; v_call: TRBV19; cdr3_aa: CASSRGRGGYQNSYNEQFF; cdr3_nt: TGTGCCAGTAGTCGGGGGCGAGGGGGCTACCAGAATTCCTACAATGAGCAGTTCTTC
j_call: TRBJ2-1; clone_size: NA; d_call: TRBD2; v_call: TRBV7-2; cdr3_aa: CASRGRGGITYNEQFF; cdr3_nt: TGTGCCAGCAGGGGCCGGGGGGGCATAACCTACAATGAGCAGTTCTTC
j_call: TRBJ2-4; clone_size: NA; d_call: NA; v_call: TRBV30; cdr3_aa: CAWSGGNIQYF; cdr3_nt: TGTGCCTGGAGTGGGGGAAACATTCAGTACTTC
j_call: TRBJ2-5; clone_size: NA; d_call: TRBD2; v_call: TRBV28; cdr3_aa: CASSPRLAGVETQYF; cdr3_nt: TGTGCCAGCAGTCCAAGACTAGCGGGGGTAGAGACCCAGTACTTC
j_call: TRBJ2-3; clone_size: NA; d_call: NA; v_call: TRBV27; cdr3_aa: CASSTGVGGPDTQYF; cdr3_nt: TGTGCCAGCAGCACAGGGGTCGGGGGCCCAGATACGCAGTATTTT
j_call: TRBJ1-3; clone_size: NA; d_call: TRBD1; v_call: TRBV20-1; cdr3_aa: CSAYRGPGNTIYF; cdr3_nt: TGCAGTGCTTACAGGGGGCCTGGAAACACCATATATTTT
j_call: TRBJ1-1; clone_size: few; d_call: NA; v_call: TRBV12-3/TRBV12-4; cdr3_aa: CASSPLGRATEAFF; cdr3_nt: TGTGCCAGCAGTCCGCTAGGAAGGGCTACTGAAGCTTTCTTT
j_call: TRBJ2-3; clone_size: few; d_call: NA; v_call: TRBV7-9; cdr3_aa: CASSRTPLGTPSTDTQYF; cdr3_nt: TGTGCCAGCAGCCGAACCCCGCTAGGCACGCCCTCGACAGATACGCAGTATTTT
j_call: TRBJ1-2; clone_size: NA; d_call: NA; v_call: TRBV7-6; cdr3_aa: CASSLAPGGALSYGYTF; cdr3_nt: TGTGCCAGCAGCTTAGCGCCCGGGGGGGCCTTGAGCTATGGCTACACCTTC